This TCR beta chain was sequenced in a study of CD8+CD57+ T cells in acquired aplastic anemia. Study as a whole: Quantities of DNA derived from sorted CD4+ and CD8+ cells averaged approximately 3 ug.

Both TCR beta VDJ combination and CDR3 sequence profiling were carried out. Genomic DNA was the template for this profiling. TCRdb re-analysed the reads in MiXCR, keeping a single row per CDR3 protein. The data hold around 190,000 distinct CDR3 sequences, with around 60% observed a single time. Study-level findings and limits: CD8+ Simpson's diversity in patients was not significantly different from that in controls.

Of note for this clonotype: Its specificity is not known.

The sequence was collected from a human donor in good health. Sequences were obtained from sorted CD4+, CD8+, or CD8+CD57+ T cells (not recorded which) from PBMCs.

The CDR3 spells CASSKTISDTQYF. In nucleotides, the CDR3 is TGTGCCAGCAGTAAGACTATTTCAGATACGCAGTATTTT. The rearrangement joins TRBV25-1 to TRBJ2-3; perhaps TRBD2 as D (5 bases). This CDR3 contains 13 residues. The V end lost 5 bases, the J end lost 4 bases, and 10 bases lay between the germline ends. The germline CDR1 and CDR2 sequences are MGHDK and SYGVNS.